Following are 5 T cell receptor beta chains from one sample sequenced in a study of CD8 T cells in ankylosing spondylitis. Overall study results and limits: One TCR beta motif, made up of roughly eight highly homologous variants, appeared characteristic of ankylosing spondylitis blood.

For these receptors, no antigen is known. TCRdb re-called the 5' RACE reads with MiXCR, one entry per CDR3 protein. The table shows about 450,000 distinct CDR3 sequences, with 25% to 30% occurring only once. The sample comprised blood, either unsorted or a sorted T cell fraction (not recorded which). The receptors shown here come from a male donor with ankylosing spondylitis.

This clonotype was seen a handful of times. This chain uses TRBV2 with TRBJ2-3; 11 nucleotides align to TRBD2. This CDR3 has 17 amino acids. Germline V lookup: CDR1 SNHLY, CDR2 FYNNEI. Trimming cost V 5 bases and J 1 base; bases outside gene matches: 8. CDR3 sequence reads: CASSPGTSGGGTDTQYF. The CDR3 DNA reads TGTGCCAGCAGTCCCGGGACTAGCGGAGGGGGCACAGATACGCAGTATTTT.

The rearrangement links TRBV20-1 to TRBJ2-6, with 15 bases identical to TRBD2. The CDR3 is 17 residues long. The V gene end was trimmed by 6 bases and the J gene end by 3 bases; junction bases not matched to a gene: 6. From germline, CDR1 is DFQATT and CDR2 SNEGSKA (reference sequence). DNA for the CDR3: TGCAGTGCAGATGGACTAGCGGGGGGGCTTGGGGCCAACGTCCTGACTTTC. Protein product: CSADGLAGGLGANVLTF.

The chain has TRBV11-3 and TRBJ2-2; 7 bases align to TRBD2. The ends lost 6 bases at V and 6 bases at J; junction bases unmatched: 4. This CDR3 spans 13 amino acids. CDR1 and CDR2 from the germline V gene are SGHNT and YENEEA. This CDR3 is CASRLLAAGELFF. As DNA, the CDR3 is TGTGCCAGCAGGTTGCTAGCGGCCGGGGAGCTGTTTTTT.

In this sample, this clonotype turned up a few times. The chain combines TRBV5-1 with TRBJ1-1, with 9 bases that match TRBD1. V shed 4 bases and J 4 bases; nucleotides not matched to a gene: 17. The V gene's germline CDR1 is SGHRS and CDR2 YFSETQ. CDR3 length: 18 residues. DNA of the CDR3: TGCGCCAGCAGCATATATACCGGGACAGGGAGGGGAGCCACTGAAGCTTTCTTT. Translation gives CASSIYTGTGRGATEAFF.

This clonotype has just a few counts. The chain couples TRBV5-5 to TRBJ1-4, with D maybe TRBD1 (6 bases). Germline assignment: CDR1 SGHKS and CDR2 YYEKEE (reference sequence). The ends were cut back, 4 bases at V and 3 bases at J, with 10 bases in the middle. The CDR3 has 14 amino acids. CDR3 in amino acids: CASSQGWANEKLFF. CDR3 bases: TGTGCCAGCAGCCAGGGGTGGGCTAATGAAAAACTGTTTTTT.